The 2 T cell receptor beta chains below come from one sample, sequenced in a study of blood T cell repertoires in COVID-19. TCRdb's table, derived via immunoSEQ multiplex PCR, lists solely in-frame clones and lacks some. This sample has some 55,000 clones, with 77% found just once. Source material: peripheral blood. Receptors originate from a man aged 65 to 85 with active or convalescent COVID-19.

The V and J genes are TRBV7-5 and TRBJ1-2. TRBV7-5 is flagged as a pseudogene. This CDR3 spans 13 amino acids. Here the CDR3 reads CARSPAPNYGYTF. The CDR3 nucleotides read TGTGCCAGAAGTCCTGCGCCCAACTATGGCTACACCTTC.

CDR3 bases: TGTGCCAGCAGCTTCTTGACTAGCGGGATGGATACGCAGTATTTT. Translating it yields CASSFLTSGMDTQYF. The chain has TRBV11-2 and TRBJ2-3, with 11 bases aligning to TRBD2. The junction had 5 bases not matched to a gene; V was cut back by 3 bases and J by 6 bases. CDR3 length: 15 residues. Germline values: CDR1 SGHAT, CDR2 FQNNGV.